Following are 10 T cell receptor beta chains from one sample sequenced in a study (dated by TCRdb to the mid-2010s). Tregs were isolated as CD4+CD25+CD127-/low cells. Receptor amplification or capture employed 5' RACE. The sequencer listed for this sample is Illumina MiSeq. In TCRdb, the public reads were trimmed at Q25 with fastp and aligned with MiXCR, with productive beta chains retained. Every entry covers one CDR3 protein and lists the most common genes and DNA from its rows. This sample comprises roughly 42,000 distinct CDR3 sequences, under 25% of them detected only once. About 3.8% of the sample is taken by the ten largest. The sample taken for sequencing was Tregs sorted from blood. The receptors stem from a female donor with breast cancer.

This clonotype was observed many times. The chain has TRBV4-1 and TRBJ1-2; D unclear. V was trimmed by 8 bases and J by 1 base, leaving 23 bases between them. Germline values: CDR1 MGHRA, CDR2 YSYEKL. This CDR3 contains 17 residues. The CDR3 DNA follows: TGCGCCAGCCAAAAGGACCCGACGGACGGCTTTAACTATGGCTACACCTTC. It encodes CASQKDPTDGFNYGYTF.

The chain combines TRBV6-5 with TRBJ2-5, with D perhaps being TRBD1 or TRBD2 (6 bases each). This CDR3 is built from 15 residues. Per the germline V gene, CDR1 is MNHEY and CDR2 is SVGAGI. Trimming shortened V by 2 bases and J by 9 bases, and 19 bases separated the two germline ends. The CDR3 nucleotides are TGTGCCAGCAGTTACGCACAGGGACTCAATCAGCCCCAGTACTTC. This translates into CASSYAQGLNQPQYF.

This clonotype was observed a handful of times. This chain joins TRBV7-3 and TRBJ2-1, with 8 bases identical to TRBD2. The CDR3 extends over 14 amino acids. The V and J ends lost 1 base and 9 bases, in that order; junction bases with no gene match: 5. CDR1 is SGHTA and CDR2 is FQGTGA in the germline V gene. The CDR3 here is CASSLIRGGGEQFF. The CDR3 DNA is TGTGCCAGCAGCTTAATCCGGGGGGGCGGTGAGCAGTTCTTC.

Ten or more counts support this clonotype. This sequence joins TRBV5-4 and TRBJ2-7; D is perhaps TRBD1 (6 bases). This CDR3 region has 13 residues. The germline V and J ends were trimmed by 4 bases and 2 bases, with 10 bases remaining between them. The V gene's germline CDR1 is SGHNT and CDR2 YYREEE (reference sequence). In DNA form, the CDR3 reads TGTGCCAGCAGCCCAGGACAGACCTACGAGCAGTACTTC. This translates into CASSPGQTYEQYF.

The rearrangement links TRBV6-6 to TRBJ2-1, with 12 bases aligning to TRBD2. Germline trimming cut 6 bases from V and 5 bases from J; bases unmatched to any gene: 8. The CDR3 is made up of 16 amino acids. Germline assignment: CDR1 MNHNY and CDR2 SVGAGI (reference sequence). The CDR3 DNA reads as TGTGCCAGCAGCCACTTCCTAGCGGGAGGGCACAATGAGCAGTTCTTC. Protein: CASSHFLAGGHNEQFF.

The chain couples TRBV2 to TRBJ2-2; 10 bases are a match to TRBD2. Trimming removed 6 bases from V and 0 bases from J; junction bases left unmatched: 4. The CDR3 has 16 residues. Germline V gives CDR1 SNHLY, CDR2 FYNNEI. The CDR3 sequence: CASRPGLAPNTGELFF. CDR3 DNA: TGTGCCAGCAGGCCGGGACTAGCGCCGAACACCGGGGAGCTGTTTTTT.

In this sample, this clonotype turned up a few times. V usage is TRBV2 and J usage is TRBJ2-2; D uncertain. The CDR3 is 15 amino acids. Deletions cut 3 bases from V and 6 bases from J, with 14 bases between. Germline-derived CDR1 and CDR2 are SNHLY and FYNNEI. CDR3 sequence reads: CASSDPGETAGELFF. CDR3 sequence (DNA): TGTGCCAGCAGTGATCCTGGCGAAACGGCCGGGGAGCTGTTTTTT. Based on the CDR3 plus reference TRBV2 and TRBJ2-2, the full variable domain is EPEVTQTPSHQVTQMGQEVILRCVPISNHLYFYWYRQILGQKVEFLVSFYNNEISEKSEIFDDQFSVERPDGSNFTLKIRSTKLEDSAMYFCASSDPGETAGELFFGEGSRLTVL.

The chain carries TRBV7-4 and TRBJ2-7, with 7 bases aligning to TRBD1. Germline V gene lookup returns CDR1 SGHVT and CDR2 SQSDAQ. This CDR3 contains 16 residues. After removal of 8 bases from V and 0 bases from J, the junction contained 13 bases not matched to a gene. CDR3 DNA sequence: TGTGCCAGCTTAAGCTTTCTGGGACAGAGCTCCTACGAGCAGTACTTC. Its protein product is CASLSFLGQSSYEQYF.

This chain joins TRBV7-9 and TRBJ2-7; D remains unclear. CDR1 and CDR2 (germline): SEHNR, FQNEAQ (reference sequence). The CDR3 is 12 residues long. The ends were cut back, 5 bases at V and 3 bases at J, with 8 bases in the middle. CDR3 nucleotide sequence: TGTGCCAGCAGCGACTGGGACTACGAGCAGTACTTC. Its translation: CASSDWDYEQYF.

This rearrangement joins TRBV7-6 to TRBJ2-1; D is possibly TRBD2 (5 bases). Germline V gives CDR1 SGHVS, CDR2 FNYEAQ. CDR3 size: 15 residues. The germline V and J ends were trimmed by 0 bases and 3 bases, with 9 bases remaining between them. As DNA, the CDR3 is TGTGCCAGCAGCTTAGCGGGAGCCTACTACAATGAGCAGTTCTTC. Amino acids: CASSLAGAYYNEQFF.